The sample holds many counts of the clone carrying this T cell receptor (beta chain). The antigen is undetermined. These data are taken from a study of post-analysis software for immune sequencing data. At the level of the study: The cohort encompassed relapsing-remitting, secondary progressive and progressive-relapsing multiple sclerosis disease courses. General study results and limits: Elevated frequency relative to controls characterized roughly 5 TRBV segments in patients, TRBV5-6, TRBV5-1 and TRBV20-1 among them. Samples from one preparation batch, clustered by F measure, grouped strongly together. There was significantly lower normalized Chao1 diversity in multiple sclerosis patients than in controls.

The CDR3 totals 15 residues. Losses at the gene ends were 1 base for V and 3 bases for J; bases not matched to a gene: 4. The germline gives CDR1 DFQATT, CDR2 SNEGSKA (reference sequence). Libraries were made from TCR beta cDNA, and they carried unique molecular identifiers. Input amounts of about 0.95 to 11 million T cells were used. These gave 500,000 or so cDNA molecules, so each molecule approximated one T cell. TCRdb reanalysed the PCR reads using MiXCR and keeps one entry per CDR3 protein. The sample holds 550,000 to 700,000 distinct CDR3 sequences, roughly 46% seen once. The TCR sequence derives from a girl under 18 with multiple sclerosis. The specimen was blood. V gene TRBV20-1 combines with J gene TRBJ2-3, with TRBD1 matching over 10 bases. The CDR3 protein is CSARGQGAVTDTQYF. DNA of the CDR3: TGCAGTGCTAGAGGACAGGGGGCGGTTACAGATACGCAGTATTTT.